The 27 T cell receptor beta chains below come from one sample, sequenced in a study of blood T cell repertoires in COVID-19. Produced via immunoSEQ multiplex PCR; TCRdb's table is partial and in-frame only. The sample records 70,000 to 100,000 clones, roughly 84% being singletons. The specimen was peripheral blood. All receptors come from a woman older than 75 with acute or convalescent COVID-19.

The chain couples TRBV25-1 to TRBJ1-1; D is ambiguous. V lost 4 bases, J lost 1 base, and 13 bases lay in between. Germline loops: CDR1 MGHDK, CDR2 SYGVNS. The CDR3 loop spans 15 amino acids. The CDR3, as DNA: TGTGCCAGCAGTGCCTGGACTGTGAAGAACACTGAAGCTTTCTTT. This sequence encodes CASSAWTVKNTEAFF.

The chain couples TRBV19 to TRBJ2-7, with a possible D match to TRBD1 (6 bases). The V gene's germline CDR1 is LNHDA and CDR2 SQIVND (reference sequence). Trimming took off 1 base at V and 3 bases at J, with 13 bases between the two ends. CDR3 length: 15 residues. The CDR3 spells CASSIGNLQGYEQYF. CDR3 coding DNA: TGTGCCAGTAGTATAGGTAATCTACAGGGCTACGAGCAGTACTTC.

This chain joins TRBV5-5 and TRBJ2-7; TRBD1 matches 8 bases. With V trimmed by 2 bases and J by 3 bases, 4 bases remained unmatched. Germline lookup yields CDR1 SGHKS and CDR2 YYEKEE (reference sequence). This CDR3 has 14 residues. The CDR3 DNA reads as TGTGCCAGCAGCTTCGGACAGGGTTTCTACGAGCAGTACTTC. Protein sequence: CASSFGQGFYEQYF. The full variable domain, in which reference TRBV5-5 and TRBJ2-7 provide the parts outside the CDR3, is DAGVTQSPTHLIKTRGQQVTLRCSPISGHKSVSWYQQVLGQGPQFIFQYYEKEERGRGNFPDRFSARQFPNYSSELNVNALLLGDSALYLCASSFGQGFYEQYFGPGTRLTVT.

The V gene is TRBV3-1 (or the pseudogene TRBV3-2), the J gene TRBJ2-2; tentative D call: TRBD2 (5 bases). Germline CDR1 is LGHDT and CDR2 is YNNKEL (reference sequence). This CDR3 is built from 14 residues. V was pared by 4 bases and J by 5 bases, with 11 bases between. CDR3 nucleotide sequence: TGTGCCAGCAGCCCTAGGACGGGAACCGGGGAGCTGTTTTTT. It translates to CASSPRTGTGELFF.

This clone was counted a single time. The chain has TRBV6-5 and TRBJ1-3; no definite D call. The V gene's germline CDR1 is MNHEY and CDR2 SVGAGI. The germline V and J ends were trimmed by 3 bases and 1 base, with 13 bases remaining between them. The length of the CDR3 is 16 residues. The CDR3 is CASSYSGISSGNTIYF. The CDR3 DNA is TGTGCCAGCAGTTATTCCGGGATCTCGTCTGGAAACACCATATATTTT.

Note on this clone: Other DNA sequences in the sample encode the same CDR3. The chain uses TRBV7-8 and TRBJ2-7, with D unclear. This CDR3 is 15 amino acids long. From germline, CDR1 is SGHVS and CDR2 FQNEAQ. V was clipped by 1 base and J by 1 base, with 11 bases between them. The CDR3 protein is CASSLGSGSSYEQYF. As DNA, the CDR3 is TGTGCCAGCAGCTTAGGGTCGGGTTCATCCTACGAGCAGTACTTC.

The DNA of the CDR3 is TGCGCCAGCAGCTTGGTAAGCGGGAGAAGTATCGATGAGCAGTTCTTC. It encodes CASSLVSGRSIDEQFF. The chain joins TRBV5-1 to TRBJ2-1; 8 bases are a match to TRBD2. CDR3 length: 16 residues. Germline V gives CDR1 SGHRS, CDR2 YFSETQ. V shed 0 bases and J 8 bases; nucleotides not matched to a gene: 10.

In nucleotides, the CDR3 is TGTGCCAGCAGCTACACAGGGGGGAGAGACGAGCAGTACTTC. Translated, it gives CASSYTGGRDEQYF. This chain uses TRBV28 with TRBJ2-7; TRBD1 aligns across 8 bases. After removal of 6 bases from V and 5 bases from J, the junction contained 9 bases not matched to a gene. The CDR3 runs to 14 residues. The germline CDR1 and CDR2 sequences are MDHEN and SYDVKM.

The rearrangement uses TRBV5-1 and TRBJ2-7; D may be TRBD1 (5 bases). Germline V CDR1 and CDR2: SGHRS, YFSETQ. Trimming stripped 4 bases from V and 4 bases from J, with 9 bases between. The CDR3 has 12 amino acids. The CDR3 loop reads CASSPDNYEQYF. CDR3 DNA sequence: TGCGCCAGCAGCCCGGACAATTACGAGCAGTACTTC.

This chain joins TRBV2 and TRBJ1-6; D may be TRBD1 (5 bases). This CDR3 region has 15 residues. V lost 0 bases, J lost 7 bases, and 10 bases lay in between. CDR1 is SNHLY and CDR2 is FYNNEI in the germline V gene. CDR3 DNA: TGTGCCAGCAGTGAAGCGGGACTCCAAAATTCACCCCTCCACTTT. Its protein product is CASSEAGLQNSPLHF.

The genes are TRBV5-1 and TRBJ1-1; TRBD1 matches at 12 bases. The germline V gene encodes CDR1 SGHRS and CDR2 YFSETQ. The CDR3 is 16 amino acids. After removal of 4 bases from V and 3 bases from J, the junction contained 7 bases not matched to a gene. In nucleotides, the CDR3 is TGCGCCAGCAGCCCGGGGACAGGGGGCGCGGACACTGAAGCTTTCTTT. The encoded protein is CASSPGTGGADTEAFF.

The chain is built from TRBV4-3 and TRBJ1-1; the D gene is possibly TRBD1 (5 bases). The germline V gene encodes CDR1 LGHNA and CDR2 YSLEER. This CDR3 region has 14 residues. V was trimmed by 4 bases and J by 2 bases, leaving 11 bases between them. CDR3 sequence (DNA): TGCGCCAGCAGCCTACCAGGGCCAAACACTGAAGCTTTCTTT. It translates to CASSLPGPNTEAFF.

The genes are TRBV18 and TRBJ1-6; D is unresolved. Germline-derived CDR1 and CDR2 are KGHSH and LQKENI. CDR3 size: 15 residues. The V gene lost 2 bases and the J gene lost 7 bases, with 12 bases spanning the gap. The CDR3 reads CASSPKTSPNSPLHF. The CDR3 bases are TGTGCCAGCTCACCAAAGACATCCCCGAATTCACCCCTCCACTTT.

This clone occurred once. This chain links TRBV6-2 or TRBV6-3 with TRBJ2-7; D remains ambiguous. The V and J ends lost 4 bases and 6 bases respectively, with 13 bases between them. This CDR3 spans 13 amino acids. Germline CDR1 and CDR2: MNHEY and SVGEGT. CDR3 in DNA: TGTGCCAGCAGTTTGGATCGTATAGCCGAGCAGTACTTC. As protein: CASSLDRIAEQYF.

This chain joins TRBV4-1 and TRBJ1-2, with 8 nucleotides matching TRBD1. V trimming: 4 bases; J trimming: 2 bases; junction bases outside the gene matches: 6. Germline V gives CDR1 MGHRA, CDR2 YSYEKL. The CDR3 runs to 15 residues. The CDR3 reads CASSLGQGSNYGYTF. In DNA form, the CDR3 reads TGCGCCAGCAGCCTAGGACAGGGCTCCAACTATGGCTACACCTTC.

The CDR3 sequence is CASSAGFNYGYTF. As DNA, the CDR3 is TGTGCCAGCAGTGCGGGTTTTAACTATGGCTACACCTTC. The chain has TRBV6-4 and TRBJ1-2, with D hard to call. The V end was cut by 4 bases, the J end by 1 base, with 7 bases between. This CDR3 region has 13 residues. Germline CDR1 reads MRHNA; CDR2 reads SNTAGT.

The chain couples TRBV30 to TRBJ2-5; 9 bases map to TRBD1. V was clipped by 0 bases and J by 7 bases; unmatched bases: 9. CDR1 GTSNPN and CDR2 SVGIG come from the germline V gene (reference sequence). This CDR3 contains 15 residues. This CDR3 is CAWSVGTGILMTQYF. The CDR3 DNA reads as TGTGCCTGGAGTGTAGGGACAGGGATTTTGATGACCCAGTACTTC.

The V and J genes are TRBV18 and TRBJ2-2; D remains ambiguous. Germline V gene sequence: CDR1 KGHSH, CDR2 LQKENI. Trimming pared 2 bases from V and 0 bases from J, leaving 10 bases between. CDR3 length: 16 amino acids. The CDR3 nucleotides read TGTGCCAGCTCACCATCGCAGGTTCCGAACACCGGGGAGCTGTTTTTT. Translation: CASSPSQVPNTGELFF.

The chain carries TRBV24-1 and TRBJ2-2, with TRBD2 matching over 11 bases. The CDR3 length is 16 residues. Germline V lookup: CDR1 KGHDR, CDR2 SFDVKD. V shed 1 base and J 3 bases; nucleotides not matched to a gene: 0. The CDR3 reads CATSDFSGGDTGELFF. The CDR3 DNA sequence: TGTGCCACCAGTGATTTTAGCGGGGGGGACACCGGGGAGCTGTTTTTT.

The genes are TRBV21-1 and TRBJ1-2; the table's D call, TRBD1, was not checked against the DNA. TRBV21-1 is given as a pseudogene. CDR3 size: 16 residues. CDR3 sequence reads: CASSKEGAGPKAGYTF. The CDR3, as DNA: TGTGCCAGCAGCAAAGAAGGGGCAGGTCCCAAGGCTGGCTACACCTTC.

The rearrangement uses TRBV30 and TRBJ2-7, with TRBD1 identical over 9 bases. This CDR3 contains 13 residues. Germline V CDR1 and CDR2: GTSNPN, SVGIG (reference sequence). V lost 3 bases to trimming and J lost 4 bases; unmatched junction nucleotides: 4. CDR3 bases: TGTGCCTGGAGCCGGGGACAGGGATACGAGCAGTACTTC. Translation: CAWSRGQGYEQYF.

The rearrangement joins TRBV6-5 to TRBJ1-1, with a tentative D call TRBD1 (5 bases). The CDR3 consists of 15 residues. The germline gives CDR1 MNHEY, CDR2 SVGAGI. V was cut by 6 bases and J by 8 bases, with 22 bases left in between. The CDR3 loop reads CASRGRKGNHREAFF. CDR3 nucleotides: TGTGCCAGCAGAGGGAGGAAGGGGAACCATCGAGAAGCTTTCTTT.

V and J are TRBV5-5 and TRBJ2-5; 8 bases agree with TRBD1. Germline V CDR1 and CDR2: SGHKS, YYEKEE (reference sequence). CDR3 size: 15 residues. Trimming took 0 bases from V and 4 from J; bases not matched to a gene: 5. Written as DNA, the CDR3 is TGTGCCAGCAGCTTGGCCCGGACAGGGACAGAGACCCAGTACTTC. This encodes CASSLARTGTETQYF.

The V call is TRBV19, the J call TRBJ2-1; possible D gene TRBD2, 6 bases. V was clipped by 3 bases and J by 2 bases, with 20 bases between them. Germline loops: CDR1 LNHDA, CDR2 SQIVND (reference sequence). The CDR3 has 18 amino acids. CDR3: CASSIEGPGEIPYNEQFF. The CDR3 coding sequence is TGTGCCAGTAGTATTGAGGGTCCGGGGGAGATACCCTACAATGAGCAGTTCTTC.

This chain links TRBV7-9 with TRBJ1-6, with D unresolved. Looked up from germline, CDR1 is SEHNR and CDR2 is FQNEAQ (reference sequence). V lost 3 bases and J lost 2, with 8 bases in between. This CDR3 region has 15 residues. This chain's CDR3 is CASSFSSPYNSPLHF. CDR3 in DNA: TGTGCCAGCAGCTTTTCCAGTCCCTATAATTCACCCCTCCACTTT.

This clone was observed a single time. The CDR3 protein is CSVDRFSGANVLTF. CDR3 DNA: TGCAGCGTGGACAGGTTCTCTGGGGCCAACGTCCTGACTTTC. This chain links TRBV29-1 with TRBJ2-6; 7 nucleotides line up with TRBD1. The CDR3 consists of 14 residues. V shed 6 bases, J shed 0 bases, and the junction held 2 bases outside the gene matches. From germline, CDR1 is SQVTM and CDR2 ANQGSEA.

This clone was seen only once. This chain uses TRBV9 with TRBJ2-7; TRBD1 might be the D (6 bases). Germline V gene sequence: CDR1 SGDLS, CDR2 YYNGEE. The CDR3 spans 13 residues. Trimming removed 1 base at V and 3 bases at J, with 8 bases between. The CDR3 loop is CASSVPGDYEQYF. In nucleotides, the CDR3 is TGTGCCAGCAGCGTACCAGGGGACTACGAGCAGTACTTC.